The rows below give T cell receptor beta chains drawn from one sample of a study of T cells in tumors after PD-1 blockade. Libraries were prepared by immunoSEQ multiplex PCR; TCRdb keeps only in-frame clonotypes and omits some of them. The profile covers about 33,000 clones, with roughly 78% appearing a single time and 38% taken by the ten largest. This material consisted of PBMCs, taken before anti-PD-1 treatment. These receptors were taken from a human donor with basal cell carcinoma. The CDR3 runs from the conserved cysteine through the conserved F or W. Fields, in order: V gene, D gene, clone size, CDR3 length, J gene, CDR3 DNA, CDR3 protein. The D gene is left open where the match is weak. Expanded clones are given a class, and other clones once, few, many or no size at all.

v_gene: TRBV5-6
d_gene: .
abundance: .
len: 14
j_gene: TRBJ2-3
CDR3nt: TGTGCCAGTAGCTTGGCCCAGGGTACAGATACGCAGTATTTT
CDR3aa: CASSLAQGTDTQYF

v_gene: TRBV5-3
d_gene: TRBD1
abundance: .
len: 18
j_gene: TRBJ2-5
CDR3nt: TGTGCCAGAAGCTCCCGGGACAGGGGATTGGGGGGGCAAGAGACCCAGTACTTC
CDR3aa: CARSSRDRGLGGQETQYF

v_gene: TRBV3-1/TRBV3-2
d_gene: .
abundance: once
len: 12
j_gene: TRBJ2-3
CDR3nt: TGTGCCAGCAGCCGGACAGCAGATACGCAGTATTTT
CDR3aa: CASSRTADTQYF

v_gene: TRBV29-1
d_gene: .
abundance: few
len: 12
j_gene: TRBJ2-7
CDR3nt: TGCAGCGTTGATGGGGAGAGGGCCGAGCAGTACTTC
CDR3aa: CSVDGERAEQYF

v_gene: TRBV19
d_gene: TRBD2
abundance: once
len: 15
j_gene: TRBJ2-7
CDR3nt: TGTGCCAGTAGTCCCGCTAGCGGGCCTTACTACGAGCAGTACTTC
CDR3aa: CASSPASGPYYEQYF

v_gene: TRBV10-2
d_gene: .
abundance: few
len: 17
j_gene: TRBJ1-6
CDR3nt: TGCGCCAGCAGGGAAGGGACCCAGATCTCCTATAATTCACCCCTCCACTTT
CDR3aa: CASREGTQISYNSPLHF

v_gene: TRBV6-2/TRBV6-3
d_gene: .
abundance: .
len: 15
j_gene: TRBJ2-5
CDR3nt: TGTGCCAGCAGTTTAAGGGGTGCGGTACTCAAGACCCAGTACTTC
CDR3aa: CASSLRGAVLKTQYF

v_gene: TRBV2
d_gene: TRBD2
abundance: .
len: 14
j_gene: TRBJ2-3
CDR3nt: TGTGCCAGCAGTGGGGTAGCGGGGTATGTAACGCAGTATTTT
CDR3aa: CASSGVAGYVTQYF

v_gene: TRBV25-1
d_gene: .
abundance: .
len: 13
j_gene: TRBJ2-7
CDR3nt: TGTGCCAGCAGTGGTCACAGGGCCTACGAGCAGTACTTC
CDR3aa: CASSGHRAYEQYF

v_gene: TRBV7-9
d_gene: .
abundance: .
len: 12
j_gene: TRBJ1-1
CDR3nt: TGTGCCAGCAGGACAGGGAACACTGAAGCTTTCTTT
CDR3aa: CASRTGNTEAFF

v_gene: TRBV4-3
d_gene: TRBD1
abundance: .
len: 14
j_gene: TRBJ1-2
CDR3nt: TGCGCCAGCAGCCAGGGACAGACTAACTATGGCTACACCTTC
CDR3aa: CASSQGQTNYGYTF

v_gene: TRBV7-2
d_gene: .
abundance: once
len: 13
j_gene: TRBJ2-5
CDR3nt: TGTGCCAGCAGCTTAACTACGCAAGAGACCCAGTACTTC
CDR3aa: CASSLTTQETQYF

v_gene: TRBV29-1
d_gene: .
abundance: .
len: 11
j_gene: TRBJ2-4
CDR3nt: TGCAGCGTCCATGGCGGAAACATTCAGTACTTC
CDR3aa: CSVHGGNIQYF

v_gene: TRBV5-4
d_gene: TRBD1
abundance: many
len: 15
j_gene: TRBJ2-7
CDR3nt: TGTGCCAGCAGCTCGCCGGGACAGGGCTTCTACGAGCAGTACTTC
CDR3aa: CASSSPGQGFYEQYF

v_gene: TRBV10-3
d_gene: .
abundance: .
len: 16
j_gene: TRBJ2-7
CDR3nt: TGTGCCATCAGTGAGTCCGCCCGGGCGGGGATCTACGAGCAGTACTTC
CDR3aa: CAISESARAGIYEQYF

v_gene: TRBV18
d_gene: .
abundance: .
len: 12
j_gene: TRBJ2-5
CDR3nt: TGTGCCAGCTCACAGGGGTCGGAGACCCAGTACTTC
CDR3aa: CASSQGSETQYF

v_gene: TRBV5-1
d_gene: TRBD2
abundance: .
len: 16
j_gene: TRBJ2-3
CDR3nt: TGCGCCAGCAGCTTACTAGCGGGGGTGGTAGCAGATACGCAGTATTTT
CDR3aa: CASSLLAGVVADTQYF

v_gene: TRBV28
d_gene: .
abundance: once
len: 13
j_gene: TRBJ1-2
CDR3nt: TGTGCCAGCAGTTTAGAAACCACCTATGGCTACACCTTC
CDR3aa: CASSLETTYGYTF

v_gene: TRBV19
d_gene: .
abundance: .
len: 15
j_gene: TRBJ1-3
CDR3nt: TGTGCCAGTAGTAATTGGGCGATGTCTGGAAACACCATATATTTT
CDR3aa: CASSNWAMSGNTIYF

v_gene: TRBV5-1
d_gene: .
abundance: .
len: 16
j_gene: TRBJ2-3
CDR3nt: TGCGCCAGCAGCTTGGATGGGGACTCTAGCACAGATACGCAGTATTTT
CDR3aa: CASSLDGDSSTDTQYF

v_gene: TRBV7-9
d_gene: .
abundance: .
len: 11
j_gene: TRBJ1-1
CDR3nt: TGTGCCAGCATCCGATTAGGGGGGGCTTTCTTT
CDR3aa: CASIRLGGAFF

v_gene: TRBV7-9
d_gene: .
abundance: .
len: 16
j_gene: TRBJ2-6
CDR3nt: TGTGCCAGCAGCCCCTTCGGCAGCTCTGGGGCCAACGTCCTGACTTTC
CDR3aa: CASSPFGSSGANVLTF

v_gene: TRBV2
d_gene: TRBD2
abundance: few
len: 15
j_gene: TRBJ2-1
CDR3nt: TGTGCCAGCAGGACGGGACTAGCGGAATGGAATGAGCAGTTCTTC
CDR3aa: CASRTGLAEWNEQFF

v_gene: TRBV29-1
d_gene: .
abundance: .
len: 14
j_gene: TRBJ2-2
CDR3nt: TGCAGCGTTGGAGTGGTCGGGGGCACCGGGGAGCTGTTTTTT
CDR3aa: CSVGVVGGTGELFF

v_gene: TRBV24-1
d_gene: TRBD2
abundance: few
len: 16
j_gene: TRBJ2-1
CDR3nt: TGTGCCACCAGTGACCCTCTAGCGGGAGTATATGATGAGCAGTTCTTC
CDR3aa: CATSDPLAGVYDEQFF

v_gene: TRBV3-1/TRBV3-2
d_gene: .
abundance: .
len: 12
j_gene: TRBJ1-4
CDR3nt: TGTGCCAGCAGCCAAGAGGGGAGAAAACTGTTTTTT
CDR3aa: CASSQEGRKLFF

v_gene: TRBV3-1/TRBV3-2
d_gene: TRBD1
abundance: .
len: 13
j_gene: TRBJ1-2
CDR3nt: TGTGCCAGCAGCTGGGACAGGTCCCGAGGCTACACCTTC
CDR3aa: CASSWDRSRGYTF

v_gene: TRBV7-2
d_gene: .
abundance: once
len: 14
j_gene: TRBJ2-2
CDR3nt: TGTGCCAGCAGGGCGGGATCGAACACCGGGGAGCTGTTTTTT
CDR3aa: CASRAGSNTGELFF

v_gene: TRBV9
d_gene: TRBD2
abundance: .
len: 16
j_gene: TRBJ2-3
CDR3nt: TGTGCCAGCAGACTCGGGACTAGCGATCTGACAGATACGCAGTATTTT
CDR3aa: CASRLGTSDLTDTQYF

v_gene: TRBV7-2
d_gene: TRBD2
abundance: .
len: 15
j_gene: TRBJ2-3
CDR3nt: TGTGCCAGCAGCTTAGTCGTTAGCGGGGTTGATACGCAGTATTTT
CDR3aa: CASSLVVSGVDTQYF

v_gene: TRBV28
d_gene: .
abundance: .
len: 15
j_gene: TRBJ2-5
CDR3nt: TGTGCCAGCAGTCCGCAATCTGAAGTCGTAGAGACCCAGTACTTC
CDR3aa: CASSPQSEVVETQYF

v_gene: TRBV18
d_gene: .
abundance: .
len: 17
j_gene: TRBJ2-3
CDR3nt: TGTGCCAGCTCACCCCAGGTTACCCTAACTAGCACAGATACGCAGTATTTT
CDR3aa: CASSPQVTLTSTDTQYF

v_gene: TRBV7-2
d_gene: .
abundance: .
len: 14
j_gene: TRBJ2-7
CDR3nt: TGTGCCAGCAGCTTAGAGTCTGGGGCCTACGAGCAGTACTTC
CDR3aa: CASSLESGAYEQYF

v_gene: TRBV14
d_gene: .
abundance: .
len: 14
j_gene: TRBJ1-5
CDR3nt: TGTGCCAGCAGCCAAGTGGGCTACGGGCAGCCCCAGCATTTT
CDR3aa: CASSQVGYGQPQHF

v_gene: TRBV3-1/TRBV3-2
d_gene: TRBD1
abundance: once
len: 14
j_gene: TRBJ1-2
CDR3nt: TGTGCCAGCAGCCCCGATTGGACAGGGAGAGGCTACACCTTC
CDR3aa: CASSPDWTGRGYTF

v_gene: TRBV1
d_gene: .
abundance: once
len: 11
j_gene: TRBJ1-1
CDR3nt: TGCACCCAAGGGGGGAACACTGAAGCTTTCTTT
CDR3aa: CTQGGNTEAFF

v_gene: TRBV28
d_gene: TRBD1
abundance: .
len: 16
j_gene: TRBJ1-2
CDR3nt: TGTGCCAGCAGTTTTAAGACAGGGGGCTTCAACTATGGCTACACCTTC
CDR3aa: CASSFKTGGFNYGYTF

v_gene: TRBV6-2/TRBV6-3
d_gene: .
abundance: .
len: 14
j_gene: TRBJ2-3
CDR3nt: TGTGCCAGCAGTTACGTCAGGGGCACAGATACGCAGTATTTT
CDR3aa: CASSYVRGTDTQYF

v_gene: TRBV6-2/TRBV6-3
d_gene: TRBD2
abundance: .
len: 17
j_gene: TRBJ2-7
CDR3nt: TGTGCCAGCAGTTACCGGGGTGCTAGCGGAGATTCCTACGAGCAGTACTTC
CDR3aa: CASSYRGASGDSYEQYF

v_gene: TRBV7-8
d_gene: .
abundance: .
len: 14
j_gene: TRBJ1-2
CDR3nt: TGTGCCAGCAGCTTAGAAGCAGGGCCCTATGGCTACACCTTC
CDR3aa: CASSLEAGPYGYTF

v_gene: TRBV7-9
d_gene: .
abundance: .
len: 14
j_gene: TRBJ1-6
CDR3nt: TGTGCCAGCAGCTTAAGAGCCACGGATTCACCCCTCCACTTT
CDR3aa: CASSLRATDSPLHF

v_gene: TRBV29-1
d_gene: TRBD2
abundance: .
len: 15
j_gene: TRBJ2-3
CDR3nt: TGCAGCGCCGTTCGAGGCGGGGGGTTCACAGATACGCAGTATTTT
CDR3aa: CSAVRGGGFTDTQYF

v_gene: TRBV6-2/TRBV6-3
d_gene: TRBD1
abundance: .
len: 15
j_gene: TRBJ2-6
CDR3nt: TGTGCCAGCAGCTTCGGGACAGGGTGGGCCAACGTCCTGACTTTC
CDR3aa: CASSFGTGWANVLTF

v_gene: TRBV5-1
d_gene: TRBD2
abundance: .
len: 15
j_gene: TRBJ2-3
CDR3nt: TGCGCCAGCAGCTTGGGAGCGGGGGGCACAGATACGCAGTATTTT
CDR3aa: CASSLGAGGTDTQYF

v_gene: TRBV19
d_gene: TRBD2
abundance: .
len: 17
j_gene: TRBJ2-3
CDR3nt: TGTGCCAGTAGTGCCAGGGCCAAAAGCGGGAGTCGGGATACGCAGTATTTT
CDR3aa: CASSARAKSGSRDTQYF

v_gene: TRBV18
d_gene: .
abundance: .
len: 15
j_gene: TRBJ2-5
CDR3nt: TGTGCCAGCTCACCGGGAGGCGCCCAATCAGAGACCCAGTACTTC
CDR3aa: CASSPGGAQSETQYF

v_gene: TRBV30
d_gene: .
abundance: .
len: 14
j_gene: TRBJ1-2
CDR3nt: TGTGCCTGGAGTGTTTCCCACGCCGGGGATGGCTACACCTTC
CDR3aa: CAWSVSHAGDGYTF

v_gene: TRBV7-3
d_gene: TRBD1
abundance: .
len: 14
j_gene: TRBJ2-2
CDR3nt: TGTGCCAGCAGTGGGGACAGTACCACCGGGGAGCTGTTTTTT
CDR3aa: CASSGDSTTGELFF

v_gene: TRBV24-1
d_gene: .
abundance: .
len: 14
j_gene: TRBJ2-5
CDR3nt: TGTGCCACCAGTCCCAGGGACGGCCTGGAGACCCAGTACTTC
CDR3aa: CATSPRDGLETQYF